This T cell receptor beta chain was recovered during a study of CD8+ T cells in alopecia areata. Findings and limits, study-wide: Uncertainty about whether baseline CD8+ expansion is linked to response remains, with one nonresponder. Higher clonality and more expanded CD8+ clones appeared in lesional than normal scalp.

Treatment denoted: oral pan-JAK inhibitor, 5-10 mg twice daily. With respect to this clone: What it binds is unknown.

This CDR3 has 14 amino acids. CDR1 is SGHVS, CDR2 FNYEAQ, per germline. V gave up 2 bases and J gave up 4 bases, with 8 bases separating them. After isolation, RNA underwent reverse transcription to generate cDNA as the sequencing template. Only in-frame clones appear in the TCRdb table, and some are missing; sequencing was by immunoSEQ multiplex PCR. This sample has about 140,000 clones, with about 88% found just once. The receptor comes from a human donor with alopecia areata. This sequence joins TRBV7-6 and TRBJ2-2, with D unresolved. The source was CD8+ T cells sorted from blood, collected at week 4, from a patient treated with tofacitinib. CDR3 nucleotide sequence: TGTGCCAGCAGCTTATCCGGTTCCACCGGGGAGCTGTTTTTT. Its translation: CASSLSGSTGELFF. The variable domain in full, completed from reference TRBV7-6 and TRBJ2-2, reads GAGVSQSPRYKVTKRGQDVALRCDPISGHVSLYWYRQALGQGPEFLTYFNYEAQQDKSGLPNDRFSAERPEGSISTLTIQRTEQRDSAMYRCASSLSGSTGELFFGEGSRLTVL.